The clone carrying this TCR beta chain was counted only a few times. Per the authors' pipeline: The authors estimated nucleated cell counts from reference gene primer amplification. Sequencing used immunoSEQ multiplex PCR; TCRdb keeps in-frame clones, though not all of them. V and J calls plus clone size are reproduced from that table; the DNA served to infer D and trimming. In the table there are fewer than 350,000 clones, around 90% of which are singletons. These data are taken from a study of blood T cell repertoires in COVID-19. Study background: T cells, B-cell-depleted T cells, or PBMCs provided the cDNA or gDNA that served as material.

In assigning cohorts, the study relied on participant-reported clinical history. Donors in Cohort 3 who had recovered were those with two negative PCRs, healthcare professional clearance, or resolution of their symptoms. With 2 bases clipped from V and 8 bases from J, the junction kept 5 bases outside the gene matches. CDR1 and CDR2 from the germline V gene are SGHVS and FNYEAQ. The CDR3 is 15 residues long. The sequencing input was PBMCs or T cells enriched from blood (not recorded which). The rearrangement links TRBV7-6 to TRBJ2-1; 11 nucleotides align to TRBD2. The clonotype was recovered from a woman aged 40 to 50 who had recovered from COVID-19. CDR3 DNA sequence: TGTGCCAGCAGCTTAACTAGCGGGAGTGTGCATGAGCAGTTCTTC. Its protein product is CASSLTSGSVHEQFF. The full variable domain, its missing parts supplied by reference TRBV7-6 and TRBJ2-1, is GAGVSQSPRYKVTKRGQDVALRCDPISGHVSLYWYRQALGQGPEFLTYFNYEAQQDKSGLPNDRFSAERPEGSISTLTIQRTEQRDSAMYRCASSLTSGSVHEQFFGPGTRLTVL.